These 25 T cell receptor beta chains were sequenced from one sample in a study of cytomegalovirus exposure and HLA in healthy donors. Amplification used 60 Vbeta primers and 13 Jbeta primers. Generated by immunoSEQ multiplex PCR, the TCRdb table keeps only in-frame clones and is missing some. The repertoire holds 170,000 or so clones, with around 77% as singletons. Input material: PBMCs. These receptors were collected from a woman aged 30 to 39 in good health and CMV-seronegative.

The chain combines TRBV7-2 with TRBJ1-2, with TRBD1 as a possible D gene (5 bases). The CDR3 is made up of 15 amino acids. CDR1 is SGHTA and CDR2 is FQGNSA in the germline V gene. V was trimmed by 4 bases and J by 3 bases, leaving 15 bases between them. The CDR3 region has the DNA TGTGCCAGCAGCTCCGGGGGTGTATCGGACTATGGCTACACCTTC. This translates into CASSSGGVSDYGYTF.

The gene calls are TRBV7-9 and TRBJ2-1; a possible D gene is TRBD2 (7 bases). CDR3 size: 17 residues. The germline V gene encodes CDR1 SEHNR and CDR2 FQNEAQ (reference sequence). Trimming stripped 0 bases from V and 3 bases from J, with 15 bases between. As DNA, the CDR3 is TGTGCCAGCAGCTTAGCCTTAGGGGGGGCCCTCTACAATGAGCAGTTCTTC. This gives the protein CASSLALGGALYNEQFF.

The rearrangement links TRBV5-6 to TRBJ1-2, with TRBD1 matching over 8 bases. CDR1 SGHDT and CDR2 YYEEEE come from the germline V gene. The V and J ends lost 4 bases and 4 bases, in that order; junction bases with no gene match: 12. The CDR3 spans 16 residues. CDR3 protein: CASSTRSGGLIYGYTF. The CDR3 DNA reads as TGTGCCAGCAGCACGCGCTCAGGGGGCTTAATCTATGGCTACACCTTC.

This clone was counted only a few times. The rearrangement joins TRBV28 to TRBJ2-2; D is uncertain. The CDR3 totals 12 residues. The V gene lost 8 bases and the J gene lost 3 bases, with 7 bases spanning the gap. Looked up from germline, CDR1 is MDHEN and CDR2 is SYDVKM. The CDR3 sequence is CASPGDTGELFF. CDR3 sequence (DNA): TGTGCCAGCCCCGGAGACACCGGGGAGCTGTTTTTT.

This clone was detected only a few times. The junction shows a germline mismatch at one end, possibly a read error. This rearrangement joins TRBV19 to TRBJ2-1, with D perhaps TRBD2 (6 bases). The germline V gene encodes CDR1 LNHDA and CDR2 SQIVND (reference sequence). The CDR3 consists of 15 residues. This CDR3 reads CATSPDGSSYNEQFF. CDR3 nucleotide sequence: TGTGCCACTAGTCCGGACGGGAGCTCCTACAATGAGCAGTTCTTC.

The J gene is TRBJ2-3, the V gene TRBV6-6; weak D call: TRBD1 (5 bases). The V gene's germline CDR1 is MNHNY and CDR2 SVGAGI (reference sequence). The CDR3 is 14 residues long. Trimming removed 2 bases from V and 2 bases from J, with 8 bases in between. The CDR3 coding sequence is TGTGCCAGCAGTTACCCGGACAACACAGATACGCAGTATTTT. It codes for CASSYPDNTDTQYF.

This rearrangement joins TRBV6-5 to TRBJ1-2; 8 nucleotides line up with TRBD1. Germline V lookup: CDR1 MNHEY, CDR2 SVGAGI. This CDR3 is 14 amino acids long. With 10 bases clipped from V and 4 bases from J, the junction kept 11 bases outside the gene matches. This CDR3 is CATGRDRMIYGYTF. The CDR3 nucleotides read TGTGCCACCGGTAGGGACAGGATGATCTATGGCTACACCTTC.

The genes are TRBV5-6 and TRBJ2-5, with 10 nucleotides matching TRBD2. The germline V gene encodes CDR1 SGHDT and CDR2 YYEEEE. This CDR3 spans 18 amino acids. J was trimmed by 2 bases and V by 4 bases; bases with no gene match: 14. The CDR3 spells CASSPRLAGVWGQETQYF. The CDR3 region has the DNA TGTGCCAGCAGCCCCCGTCTAGCGGGGGTCTGGGGTCAAGAGACCCAGTACTTC.

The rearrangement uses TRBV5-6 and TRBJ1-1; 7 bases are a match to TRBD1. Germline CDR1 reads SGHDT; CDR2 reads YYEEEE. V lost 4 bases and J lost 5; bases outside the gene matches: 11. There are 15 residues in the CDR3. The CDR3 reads CASSPFAGGRTEAFF. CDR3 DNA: TGTGCCAGCAGCCCCTTTGCAGGGGGGAGGACTGAAGCTTTCTTT.

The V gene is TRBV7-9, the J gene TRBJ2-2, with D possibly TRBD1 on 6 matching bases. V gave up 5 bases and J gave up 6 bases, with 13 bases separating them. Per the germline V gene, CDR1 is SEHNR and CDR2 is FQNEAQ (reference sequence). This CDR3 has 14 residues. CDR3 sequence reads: CASSPRQGSGELFF. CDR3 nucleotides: TGTGCCAGCAGCCCCCGCCAGGGGTCCGGGGAGCTGTTTTTT.

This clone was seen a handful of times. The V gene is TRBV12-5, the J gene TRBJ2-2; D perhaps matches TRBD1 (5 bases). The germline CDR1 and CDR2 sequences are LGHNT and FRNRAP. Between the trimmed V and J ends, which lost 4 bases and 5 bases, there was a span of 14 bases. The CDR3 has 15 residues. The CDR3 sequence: CASGSQPTATGELFF. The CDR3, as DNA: TGTGCTAGTGGTTCCCAGCCGACAGCAACCGGGGAGCTGTTTTTT. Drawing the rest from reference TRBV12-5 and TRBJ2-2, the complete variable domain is DARVTQTPRHKVTEMGQEVTMRCQPILGHNTVFWYRQTMMQGLELLAYFRNRAPLDDSGMPKDRFSAEMPDATLATLKIQPSEPRDSAVYFCASGSQPTATGELFFGEGSRLTVL.

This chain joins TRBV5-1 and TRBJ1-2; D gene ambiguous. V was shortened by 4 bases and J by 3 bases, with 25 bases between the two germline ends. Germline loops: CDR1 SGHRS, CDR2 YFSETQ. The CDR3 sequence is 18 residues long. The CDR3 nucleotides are TGCGCCAGCAGCCCTAAATCGGTAGAGGGCTTATTTTACTATGGCTACACCTTC. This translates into CASSPKSVEGLFYYGYTF. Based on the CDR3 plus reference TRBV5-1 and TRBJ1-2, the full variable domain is KAGVTQTPRYLIKTRGQQVTLSCSPISGHRSVSWYQQTPGQGLQFLFEYFSETQRNKGNFPGRFSGRQFSNSRSEMNVSTLELGDSALYLCASSPKSVEGLFYYGYTFGSGTRLTVV.

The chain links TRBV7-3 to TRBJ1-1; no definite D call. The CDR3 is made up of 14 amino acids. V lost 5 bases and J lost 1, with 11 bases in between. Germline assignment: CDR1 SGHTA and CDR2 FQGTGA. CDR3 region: CASSPRRSNTEAFF. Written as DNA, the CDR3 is TGTGCCAGCAGCCCTCGCCGGTCGAACACTGAAGCTTTCTTT.

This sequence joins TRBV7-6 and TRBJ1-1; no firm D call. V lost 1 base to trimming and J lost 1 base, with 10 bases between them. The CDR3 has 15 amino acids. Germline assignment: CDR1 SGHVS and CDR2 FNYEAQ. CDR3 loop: CASSLVPDSNTEAFF. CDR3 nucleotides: TGTGCCAGCAGCTTAGTACCAGATTCGAACACTGAAGCTTTCTTT.

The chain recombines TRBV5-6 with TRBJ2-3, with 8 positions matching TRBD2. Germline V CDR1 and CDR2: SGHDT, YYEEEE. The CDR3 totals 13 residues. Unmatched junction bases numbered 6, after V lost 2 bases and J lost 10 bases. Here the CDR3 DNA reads TGTGCCAGCAGCTTAGCGGGGGCCGTTGCGCAGTATTTT. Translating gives CASSLAGAVAQYF.

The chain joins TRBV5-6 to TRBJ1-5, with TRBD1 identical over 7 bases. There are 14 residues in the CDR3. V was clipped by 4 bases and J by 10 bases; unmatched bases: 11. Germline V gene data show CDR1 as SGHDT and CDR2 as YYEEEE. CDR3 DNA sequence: TGTGCCAGCAGCCAAGGGGGCCCAGGAGACCCCCAGCATTTT. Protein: CASSQGGPGDPQHF.

CDR3 nucleotide sequence: TGTGCCAGCAGCTTAGCACTTGCAACTAATGAAAAACTGTTTTTT. As protein: CASSLALATNEKLFF. The rearrangement uses TRBV5-6 and TRBJ1-4; D uncertain. This CDR3 spans 15 amino acids. The germline V gene encodes CDR1 SGHDT and CDR2 YYEEEE. The V and J ends lost 2 bases and 0 bases respectively, with 8 bases between them. The full variable domain, with the rest looked up from reference TRBV5-6 and TRBJ1-4, is DAGVTQSPTHLIKTRGQQVTLRCSPKSGHDTVSWYQQALGQGPQFIFQYYEEEERQRGNFPDRFSGHQFPNYSSELNVNALLLGDSALYLCASSLALATNEKLFFGSGTQLSVL.

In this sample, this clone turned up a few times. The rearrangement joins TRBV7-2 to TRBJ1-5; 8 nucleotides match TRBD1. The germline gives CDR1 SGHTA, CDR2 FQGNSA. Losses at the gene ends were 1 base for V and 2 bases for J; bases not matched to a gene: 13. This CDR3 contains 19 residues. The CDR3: CASSLVRDRTSWGNQPQHF. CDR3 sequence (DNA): TGTGCCAGCAGCTTAGTGCGGGACAGGACCTCGTGGGGCAATCAGCCCCAGCATTTT.

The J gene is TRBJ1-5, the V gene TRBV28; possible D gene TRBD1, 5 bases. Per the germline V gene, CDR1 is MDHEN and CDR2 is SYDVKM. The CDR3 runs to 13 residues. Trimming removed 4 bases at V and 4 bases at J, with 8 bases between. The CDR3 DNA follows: TGTGCCAGCAGTTCACCAGGGAATCAGCCCCAGCATTTT. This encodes CASSSPGNQPQHF.

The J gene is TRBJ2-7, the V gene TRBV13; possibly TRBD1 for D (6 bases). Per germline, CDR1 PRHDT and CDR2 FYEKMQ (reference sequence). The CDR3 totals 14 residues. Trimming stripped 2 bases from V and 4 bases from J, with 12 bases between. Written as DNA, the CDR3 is TGTGCCAGCAGCTTAAACGTACAGGGTTACGAGCAGTACTTC. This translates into CASSLNVQGYEQYF.

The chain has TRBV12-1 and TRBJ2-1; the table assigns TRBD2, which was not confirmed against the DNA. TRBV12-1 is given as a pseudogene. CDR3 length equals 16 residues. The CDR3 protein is CASSPQGLADRSEQFF. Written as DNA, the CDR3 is TGTGCCAGCAGCCCTCAGGGACTAGCTGATCGGAGTGAGCAGTTCTTC.

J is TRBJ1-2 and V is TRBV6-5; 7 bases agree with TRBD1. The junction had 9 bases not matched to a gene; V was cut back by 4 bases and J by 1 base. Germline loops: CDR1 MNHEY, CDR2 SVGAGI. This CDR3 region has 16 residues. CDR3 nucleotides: TGTGCCAGCAGTTTCGAGCGGACAGGAGTTAACTATGGCTACACCTTC. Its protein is CASSFERTGVNYGYTF.

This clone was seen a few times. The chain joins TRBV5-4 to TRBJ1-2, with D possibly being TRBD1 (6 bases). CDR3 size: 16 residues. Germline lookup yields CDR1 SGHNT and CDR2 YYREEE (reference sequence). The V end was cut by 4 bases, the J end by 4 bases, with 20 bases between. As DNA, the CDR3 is TGTGCCAGCAGCAGCAAAGACAGGCTTGAGGGCTATGGCTACACCTTC. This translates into CASSSKDRLEGYGYTF.

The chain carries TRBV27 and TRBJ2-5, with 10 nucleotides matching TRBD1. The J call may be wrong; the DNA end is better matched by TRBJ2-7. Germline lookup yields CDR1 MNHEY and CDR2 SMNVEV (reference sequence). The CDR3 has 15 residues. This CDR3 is CASSFFRDRGYEQYF. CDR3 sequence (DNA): TGTGCCAGCAGCTTCTTCCGGGACAGGGGCTACGAGCAGTACTTC.

CDR3: CASSQLGTGGAQYF. The DNA of the CDR3 is TGTGCCAGCTCACAACTCGGGACAGGGGGCGCGCAGTACTTC. This rearrangement joins TRBV18 to TRBJ2-7; 12 nucleotides align to TRBD1. Trimming cost V 4 bases and J 9 bases; bases outside gene matches: 7. This CDR3 has 14 amino acids. The germline V gene encodes CDR1 KGHSH and CDR2 LQKENI.